This T cell receptor (beta chain) was identified in a study of graft-versus-host responses after intestinal transplantation. Study context: Transplantation in recipients was multivisceral, liver-intestinal, or isolated intestinal.

Only one count was recorded for this clone. As yet, its antigen is unknown. The CDR3 covers 14 residues. CDR1 is SGHTA and CDR2 is FQGNSA in the germline V gene. V was clipped by 4 bases and J by 1 base; unmatched bases: 2. Profiling relied on immunoSEQ multiplex PCR, and the TCRdb table lists in-frame clones only, not all of them. The sample contains 100,000 to 120,000 clones, just over 90% of which appear only once. This TCR was recovered from a human donor who received an intestinal transplant. This chain connects TRBV7-2 to TRBJ2-5; 8 bases align to TRBD1. The sequencing used unstimulated CD8+ T cells sorted from spleen or lymph node cells, collected before intestinal transplant. Here the CDR3 reads CASSSTGGQETQYF. The CDR3 nucleotides are TGTGCCAGCAGCTCTACAGGGGGCCAAGAGACCCAGTACTTC.